The 5 T cell receptor beta chains below come from one sample, sequenced in a study of human T cells and chemical hapten exposure. TCRdb reprocessed the RACE reads with MiXCR, giving one entry per CDR3 protein. The table lists about 41,000 distinct CDR3 sequences, about 4.1% of them singletons, with under 6.5% in the top ten. Documented time point: healthy volunteer bleed at 2 weeks. Unfractionated whole blood was the source from which total RNA was extracted. Sequences were obtained from whole blood. The receptors originated from a human donor in good health. Some clones in this sample may be carry-over from other donors' samples.

At least ten counts were recorded for this clonotype. The chain recombines TRBV6-5 with TRBJ1-1; TRBD1 matches 8 bases. The CDR3 is 16 amino acids. Trimming cost V 4 bases and J 3 bases; bases outside gene matches: 10. Germline CDR1 and CDR2: MNHEY and SVGAGI. The CDR3 sequence: CASSSQGALVDTEAFF. The CDR3 region has the DNA TGTGCCAGCAGTTCGCAGGGGGCTTTGGTGGACACTGAAGCTTTCTTT.

This clonotype was recorded at least ten times. This chain joins TRBV28 and TRBJ2-5; TRBD2 is a possible D gene (6 bases). V lost 6 bases and J 5 bases, leaving 10 bases between the germline ends. The germline V gene encodes CDR1 MDHEN and CDR2 SYDVKM. The CDR3 is 12 amino acids. CDR3 nucleotide sequence: TGTGCCAGCAGGATGGCGGGGGAGACCCAGTACTTC. It encodes CASRMAGETQYF.

This clonotype was seen ten or more times. The rearrangement links TRBV9 to TRBJ1-2; tentative D call: TRBD1 (5 bases). Germline loops: CDR1 SGDLS, CDR2 YYNGEE. Trimming removed 0 bases at V and 4 bases at J, with 10 bases between. The CDR3 contains 14 residues. CDR3 bases: TGTGCCAGCAGCGTAGAGGCGGGGGTCTATGGCTACACCTTC. It encodes CASSVEAGVYGYTF.

This chain uses TRBV3-1 with TRBJ1-5; D unresolved. The CDR3 is 14 amino acids. V shed 0 bases and J shed 9 bases, with 12 bases lying between them. The germline V gene has CDR1 LGHDT and CDR2 YNNKEL (reference sequence). CDR3 loop: CASSQDWPGWPQHF. CDR3 nucleotide sequence: TGTGCCAGCAGCCAAGATTGGCCGGGCTGGCCCCAGCATTTT.

Many counts were recorded for this clonotype. The chain couples TRBV6-6 to TRBJ2-7, with 9 nucleotides matching TRBD1. V lost 5 bases to trimming and J lost 4 bases; unmatched junction nucleotides: 9. This CDR3 is 15 amino acids long. CDR1 and CDR2 (germline): MNHNY, SVGAGI (reference sequence). CDR3 in DNA: TGTGCCAGCAGTCGAGACCCGGGACAGGGTTACGAGCAGTACTTC. Amino acid sequence: CASSRDPGQGYEQYF.